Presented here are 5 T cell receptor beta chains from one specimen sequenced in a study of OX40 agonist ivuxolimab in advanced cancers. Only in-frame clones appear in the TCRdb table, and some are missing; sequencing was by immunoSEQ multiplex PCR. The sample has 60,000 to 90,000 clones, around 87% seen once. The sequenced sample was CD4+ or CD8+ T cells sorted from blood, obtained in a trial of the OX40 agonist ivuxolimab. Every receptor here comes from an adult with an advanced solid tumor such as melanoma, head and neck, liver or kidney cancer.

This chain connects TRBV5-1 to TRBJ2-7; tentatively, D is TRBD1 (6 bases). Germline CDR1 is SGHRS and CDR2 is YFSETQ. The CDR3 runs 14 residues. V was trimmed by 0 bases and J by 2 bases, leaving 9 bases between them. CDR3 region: CASSLAGTPYEQYF. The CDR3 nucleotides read TGCGCCAGCAGCTTGGCGGGGACACCCTACGAGCAGTACTTC.

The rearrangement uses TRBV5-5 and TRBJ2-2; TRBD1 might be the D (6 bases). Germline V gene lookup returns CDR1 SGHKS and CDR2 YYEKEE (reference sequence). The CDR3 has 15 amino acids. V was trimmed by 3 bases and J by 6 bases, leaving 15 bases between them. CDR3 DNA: TGTGCCAGCAGCTCCGCCTCGGACAGACCCGGGGAGCTGTTTTTT. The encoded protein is CASSSASDRPGELFF.

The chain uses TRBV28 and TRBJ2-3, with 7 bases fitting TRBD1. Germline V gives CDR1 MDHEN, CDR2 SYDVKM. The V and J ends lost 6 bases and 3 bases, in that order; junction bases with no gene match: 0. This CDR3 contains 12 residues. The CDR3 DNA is TGTGCCAGCAGACAGGGGACAGATACGCAGTATTTT. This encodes CASRQGTDTQYF.

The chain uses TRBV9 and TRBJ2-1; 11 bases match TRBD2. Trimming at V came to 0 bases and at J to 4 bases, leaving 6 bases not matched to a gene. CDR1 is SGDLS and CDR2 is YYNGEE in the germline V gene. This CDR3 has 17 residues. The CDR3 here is CASSVDPLAGGYNEQFF. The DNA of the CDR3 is TGTGCCAGCAGCGTAGATCCGCTAGCGGGGGGTTACAATGAGCAGTTCTTC.

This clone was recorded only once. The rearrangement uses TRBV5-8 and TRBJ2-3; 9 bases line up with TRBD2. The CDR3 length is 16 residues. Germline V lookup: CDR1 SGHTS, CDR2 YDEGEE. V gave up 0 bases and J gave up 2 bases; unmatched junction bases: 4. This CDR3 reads CASSLEGLASTDTQYF. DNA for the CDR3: TGTGCCAGCAGCTTGGAGGGACTAGCTTCCACAGATACGCAGTATTTT.